The 11 T cell receptor beta chains below were found in one sample sequenced in a study of T-cell reconstitution after alpha-beta-depleted transplantation in children. Unique molecular identifiers tagged the TCRbeta library. Via MiXCR, TCRdb re-called the PCR reads, giving one row per CDR3 protein. The table has about 150,000 distinct CDR3 sequences, 11% seen once. The sequenced sample was PBMCs, obtained before TCRalphabeta/CD19-depleted stem cell transplant. Source of these receptors: a boy aged 2 to 9 with acute myeloid leukemia, due to receive a stem cell transplant.

This clonotype was observed at least ten times. This sequence joins TRBV7-9 and TRBJ2-1; possibly TRBD1 or TRBD2 for D (5 bases each). There are 14 residues in the CDR3. Germline V gene lookup returns CDR1 SEHNR and CDR2 FQNEAQ (reference sequence). The V end was cut by 4 bases, the J end by 7 bases, with 14 bases between. The CDR3, as DNA: TGTGCCAGCAGCTCTGGCTCGGGGACGAATGAGCAGTTCTTC. Protein product: CASSSGSGTNEQFF.

This clonotype was counted many times. The gene calls are TRBV7-9 and TRBJ2-7, with unresolved D. The CDR3 totals 14 residues. From germline, CDR1 is SEHNR and CDR2 FQNEAQ (reference sequence). Trimming took off 0 bases at V and 0 bases at J, with 6 bases between the two ends. The CDR3 loop reads CASSLALASYEQYF. Here the CDR3 DNA reads TGTGCCAGCAGCTTAGCCTTAGCCTCCTACGAGCAGTACTTC.

As concerns this clonotype: This may come from a read error, since a much larger clone is one base off. This chain connects TRBV20-1 to TRBJ2-3, with D possibly TRBD2 on 6 matching bases. V lost 1 base, J lost 6 bases, and 14 bases lay in between. The CDR3 is made up of 14 amino acids. The germline V gene encodes CDR1 DFQATT and CDR2 SNEGSKA (reference sequence). The CDR3 reads CSARAGSSEDTQYF. The CDR3 DNA sequence: TGCAGTGCTAGAGCCGGGTCTAGCGAGGATACGCAGTATTTT.

Ten or more counts support this clonotype. The chain links TRBV20-1 to TRBJ1-5, with 8 bases lining up with TRBD1. Germline lookup yields CDR1 DFQATT and CDR2 SNEGSKA (reference sequence). This CDR3 has 12 residues. The junction had 2 bases not matched to a gene; V was cut back by 5 bases and J by 5 bases. The CDR3 sequence is CSASGGDQPQHF. In DNA, the CDR3 is TGCAGTGCTTCAGGGGGCGATCAGCCCCAGCATTTT.

This clonotype was counted at least ten times. The chain joins TRBV27 to TRBJ2-7; possibly TRBD1 or TRBD2 for D (5 bases each). CDR1 and CDR2 from the germline V gene are MNHEY and SMNVEV (reference sequence). Trimming left V 8 bases short and J 3 bases short, with 20 bases between. CDR3 length: 15 residues. The CDR3 region has the DNA TGTGCCAGCTCATTTTGGACCGGGACGATCTACGAGCAGTACTTC. Translation gives CASSFWTGTIYEQYF.

This clonotype was picked up many times. The rearrangement links TRBV7-9 to TRBJ2-5, with D perhaps matching TRBD1 (6 bases). The CDR3 sequence is 14 residues long. Germline V gene lookup returns CDR1 SEHNR and CDR2 FQNEAQ (reference sequence). V was pared by 2 bases and J by 2 bases, with 9 bases between. The CDR3 sequence: CASSLPGTQETQYF. CDR3 nucleotides: TGTGCCAGCAGCTTACCCGGGACACAAGAGACCCAGTACTTC.

This clonotype was seen at least ten times. The V call is TRBV5-1, the J call TRBJ2-3; D may match TRBD1 or TRBD2 (5 bases each). Germline assignment: CDR1 SGHRS and CDR2 YFSETQ. There are 15 residues in the CDR3. V gave up 0 bases and J gave up 2 bases, with 10 bases separating them. The CDR3 loop reads CASSLVTGPTDTQYF. The CDR3 region has the DNA TGCGCCAGCAGCTTGGTAACGGGGCCCACAGATACGCAGTATTTT.

This clonotype has a count of ten or more. The rearrangement links TRBV25-1 to TRBJ2-2, with D possibly matching TRBD1 (6 bases). Trimming removed 4 bases from V and 5 bases from J, with 14 bases in between. Germline lookup yields CDR1 MGHDK and CDR2 SYGVNS. This CDR3 is 15 amino acids long. The CDR3 sequence: CASSGSTGLTGELFF. The CDR3 nucleotides are TGTGCCAGCAGTGGATCCACAGGGTTGACCGGGGAGCTGTTTTTT.

In its sample, this clonotype was seen many times. The chain uses TRBV3-1 and TRBJ2-1; D not resolved. Trimming took off 0 bases at V and 4 bases at J, with 13 bases between the two ends. Germline V gives CDR1 LGHDT, CDR2 YNNKEL (reference sequence). The CDR3 consists of 16 residues. The DNA for the CDR3 is TGTGCCAGCAGCCAAGACGAAGGGCCCACATACAATGAGCAGTTCTTC. It yields the protein CASSQDEGPTYNEQFF.

This clonotype was detected ten times or more. Here the CDR3 reads CASSEDGGAQPQHF. CDR3 bases: TGTGCCAGCAGTGAAGATGGGGGCGCCCAGCCCCAGCATTTT. The chain combines TRBV6-1 with TRBJ1-5; TRBD1 is a possible D gene (6 bases). The ends were cut back, 1 base at V and 7 bases at J, with 11 bases in the middle. Looked up from germline, CDR1 is MNHNS and CDR2 is SASEGT. CDR3 length equals 14 residues.

This clonotype was seen at least ten times. The chain uses TRBV7-2 and TRBJ2-7; 10 bases match TRBD2. From germline, CDR1 is SGHTA and CDR2 FQGNSA. The junction had 2 bases not matched to a gene; V was cut back by 1 base and J by 2 bases. CDR3 size: 15 residues. The CDR3 region has the DNA TGTGCCAGCAGCTTAGTACTAGCGGGACCCTACGAGCAGTACTTC. Translated, it gives CASSLVLAGPYEQYF.